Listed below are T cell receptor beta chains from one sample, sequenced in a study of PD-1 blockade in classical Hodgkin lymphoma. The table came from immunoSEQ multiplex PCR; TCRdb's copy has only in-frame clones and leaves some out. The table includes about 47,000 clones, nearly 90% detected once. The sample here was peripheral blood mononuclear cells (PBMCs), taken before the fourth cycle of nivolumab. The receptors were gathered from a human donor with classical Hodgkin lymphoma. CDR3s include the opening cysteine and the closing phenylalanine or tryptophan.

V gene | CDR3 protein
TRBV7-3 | CASSPGQGFYGYTF
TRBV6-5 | CASSARTGGPEQFF
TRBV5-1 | CASSPGKGRVIVPGDEQYF
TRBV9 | CASSVDGYNSYEQYF
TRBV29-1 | CSVAHSPEVVTDTQYF
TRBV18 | CASSPYGLAGVQETQYF
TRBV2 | CASSREAYNEQFF
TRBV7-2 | CASSPNAGGGYEQYF
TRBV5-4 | CASSITGTTDLVQFF
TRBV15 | CATSSSGADTQYF
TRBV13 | CASSLGARGLDTQYF
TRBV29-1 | CSVVPMRSPEQYF
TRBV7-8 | CASSLSDRGAYNEQFF
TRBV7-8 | CASDNEQFF
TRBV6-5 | CASSYYGGADYGYTF
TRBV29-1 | CSPRLSSTDTQYF
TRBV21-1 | CASSVAGTGIF
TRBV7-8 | CASNRLAEYNEQFF
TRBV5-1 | CASTLRAGGNTIYF
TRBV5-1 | CASSGGLDNEQFF
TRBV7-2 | CASSLVIDRVGEKLFF
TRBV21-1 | CASSKLGTSGGTSSYEQYF
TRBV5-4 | CASSLGQGSYEQYF
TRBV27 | CASSQVRGGNTGELFF
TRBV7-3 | CASSLGTSFFNEQFF
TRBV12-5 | CASGLTSGRWVGYNEQFF
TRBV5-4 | CASSLVLPDTQYF
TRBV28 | CASSLAVSATEAFF
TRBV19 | CASTPGQLNYGYTF
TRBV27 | CASSLSVTAFYGYTF
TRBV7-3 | CASNSGTSGSDTQYF
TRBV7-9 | CASSSPVPPGIQYF
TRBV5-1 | CASSSGTATDTQYF
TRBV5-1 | CASSYVAGYYEQYF
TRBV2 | CASSEVGGQGYEQFF
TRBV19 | CASRRGQGMNTEAFF
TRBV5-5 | CASSRTSNLYEQYF
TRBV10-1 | CASSGILAGGLETQYF
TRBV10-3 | CAIRPQGRDTEAFF
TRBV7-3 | CASSSRLAGRRDEQFF
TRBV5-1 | CASSKSDSHYEQYF
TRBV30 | CAWSTKFRGIHNEQFF
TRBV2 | CASTGGLYSGSPYEQYF
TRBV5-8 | CASSLGPDNYGYTF
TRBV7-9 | CASSPTSAYNEQFF
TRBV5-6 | CASSSRQGPEAFF
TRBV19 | CASEASTASYEQYF
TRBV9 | CASSVEPSRRDPRGNEQFF
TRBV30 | CAWGGPGAIFGNTIYF
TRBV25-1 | CASSEPGKGTEAFF
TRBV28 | CASSLGGGQISGYTF
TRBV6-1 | CASSDNEKLFF
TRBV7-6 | CASSLRDNEQFF
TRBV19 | CASSTETGLGFHGYTF